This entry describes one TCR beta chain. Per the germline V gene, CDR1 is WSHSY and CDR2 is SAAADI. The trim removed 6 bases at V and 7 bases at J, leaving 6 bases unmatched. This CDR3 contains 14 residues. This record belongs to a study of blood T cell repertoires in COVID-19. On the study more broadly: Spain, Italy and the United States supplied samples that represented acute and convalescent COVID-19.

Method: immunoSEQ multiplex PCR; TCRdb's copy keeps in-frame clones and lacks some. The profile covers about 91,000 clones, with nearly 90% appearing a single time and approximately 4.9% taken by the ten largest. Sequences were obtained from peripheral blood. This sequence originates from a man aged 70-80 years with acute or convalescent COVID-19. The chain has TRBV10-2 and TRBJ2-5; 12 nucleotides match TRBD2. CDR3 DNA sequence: TGCGCCAGCAGCGGACTAGCGGGGAAAGGGACCCAGTACTTC. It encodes CASSGLAGKGTQYF.